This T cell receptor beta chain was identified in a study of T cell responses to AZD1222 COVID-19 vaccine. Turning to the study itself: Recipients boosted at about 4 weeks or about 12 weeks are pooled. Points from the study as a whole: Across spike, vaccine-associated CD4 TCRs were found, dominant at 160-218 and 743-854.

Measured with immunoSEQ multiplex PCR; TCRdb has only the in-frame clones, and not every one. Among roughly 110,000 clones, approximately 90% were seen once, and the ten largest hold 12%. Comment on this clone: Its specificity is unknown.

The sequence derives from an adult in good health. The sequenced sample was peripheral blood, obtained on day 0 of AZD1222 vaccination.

The CDR3 DNA follows: TGTGCCAGCAGCGTAGGCCACACGGGGAGCACAGATACGCAGTATTTT. Its translation: CASSVGHTGSTDTQYF. The gene calls are TRBV9 and TRBJ2-3; D possibly corresponds to TRBD2 (5 bases). Trimming took 0 bases from V and 0 from J, leaving 11 bases between them. Germline V gene lookup returns CDR1 SGDLS and CDR2 YYNGEE. The CDR3 runs 16 residues.